The rows below give T cell receptor beta chains drawn from one sample of a study of cytomegalovirus exposure and HLA in healthy donors. TCRdb's table, derived via immunoSEQ multiplex PCR, lists solely in-frame clones and lacks some. The sample includes 100,000 or so clones, about 68% of them seen just once. Sequenced: PBMCs. These receptors were taken from a man aged 25 to 40 in good health and CMV-seropositive. The CDR3 runs from the conserved cysteine through the conserved F or W. A D gene is named only where the DNA matches it firmly.

d_gene	v_gene	j_gene	CDR3aa	CDR3nt
-	TRBV27	TRBJ1-2	CASREEGGQGYGYTF	TGTGCCAGCAGAGAGGAGGGGGGGCAGGGGTATGGCTACACCTTC
-	TRBV7-9	TRBJ1-5	CASSLDSRNQPQHF	TGTGCCAGCAGCTTGGACAGCCGCAATCAGCCCCAGCATTTT
-	TRBV9	TRBJ2-3	CASSPGTYADTQYF	TGTGCCAGCAGCCCCGGGACTTATGCAGATACGCAGTATTTT
TRBD1	TRBV2	TRBJ1-2	CASSGQGYGYTF	TGTGCCAGCAGTGGACAGGGCTATGGCTACACCTTC
-	TRBV15	TRBJ1-1	CATSRGGSDTEAFF	TGTGCCACCAGCAGAGGAGGGTCGGACACTGAAGCTTTCTTT
-	TRBV7-2	TRBJ2-3	CASAIASAYTDTQYF	TGTGCCAGCGCTATAGCCTCCGCTTACACAGATACGCAGTATTTT
TRBD2	TRBV2	TRBJ2-1	CASSVVRGGYNEQFF	TGTGCCAGCAGTGTTGTACGGGGGGGGTACAATGAGCAGTTCTTC
-	TRBV7-8	TRBJ1-5	CASSSQTGQPQHF	TGTGCCAGCAGCTCGCAGACAGGTCAGCCCCAGCATTTT
TRBD1	TRBV18	TRBJ1-1	CASSGQGTTEAFF	TGTGCCAGCTCAGGACAGGGCACCACTGAAGCTTTCTTT
-	TRBV6-5	TRBJ1-1	CASKRAGVNTEAFF	TGTGCCAGCAAAAGGGCGGGAGTGAACACTGAAGCTTTCTTT
-	TRBV6-6	TRBJ2-7	CASKQNEGDVKQYF	TGTGCCAGCAAACAAAACGAGGGGGACGTAAAGCAGTACTTC
-	TRBV16	TRBJ1-4	CASSQSGGGEKLFF	TGTGCCAGCAGCCAATCCGGGGGTGGCGAAAAACTGTTTTTT
TRBD1	TRBV7-9	TRBJ2-7	CASSPGTGLYEQYF	TGTGCCAGCAGCCCCGGGACAGGGCTCTACGAGCAGTACTTC
TRBD2	TRBV5-1	TRBJ2-5	CASSPPSGGKETQYF	TGCGCCAGCAGCCCTCCTAGCGGGGGGAAAGAGACCCAGTACTTC
-	TRBV2	TRBJ1-1	CASRQGLNTEAFF	TGTGCCAGCAGACAGGGCTTGAACACTGAAGCTTTCTTT
TRBD1	TRBV6-1	TRBJ2-7	CASGTGTGYSVQYF	TGTGCCAGCGGAACCGGGACAGGCTATTCGGTGCAGTACTTC
TRBD1	TRBV4-2	TRBJ2-6	CASSQDRVRGSGANVLTF	TGTGCCAGCAGCCAAGATCGGGTCAGGGGGTCTGGGGCCAACGTCCTGACTTTC
-	TRBV4-1	TRBJ2-1	CASSLVGAEQFF	TGCGCCAGCAGTTTGGTGGGGGCTGAGCAGTTCTTC
TRBD1	TRBV19	TRBJ1-6	CASSPRDSSYNSPLHF	TGTGCCAGTAGCCCCAGGGACAGCTCCTATAATTCACCCCTCCACTTT